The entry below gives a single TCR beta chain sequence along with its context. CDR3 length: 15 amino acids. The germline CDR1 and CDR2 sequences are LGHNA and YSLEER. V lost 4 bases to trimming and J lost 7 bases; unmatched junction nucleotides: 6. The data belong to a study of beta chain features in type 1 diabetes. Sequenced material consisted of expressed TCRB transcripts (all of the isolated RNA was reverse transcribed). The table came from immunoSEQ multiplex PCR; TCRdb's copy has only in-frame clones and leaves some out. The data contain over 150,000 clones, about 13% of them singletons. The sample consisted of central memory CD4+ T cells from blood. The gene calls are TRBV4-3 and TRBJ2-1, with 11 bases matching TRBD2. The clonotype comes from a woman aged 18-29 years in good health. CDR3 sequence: CASSRGLAARNEQFF. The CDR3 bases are TGCGCCAGCAGCCGGGGACTAGCGGCCCGAAATGAGCAGTTCTTC.